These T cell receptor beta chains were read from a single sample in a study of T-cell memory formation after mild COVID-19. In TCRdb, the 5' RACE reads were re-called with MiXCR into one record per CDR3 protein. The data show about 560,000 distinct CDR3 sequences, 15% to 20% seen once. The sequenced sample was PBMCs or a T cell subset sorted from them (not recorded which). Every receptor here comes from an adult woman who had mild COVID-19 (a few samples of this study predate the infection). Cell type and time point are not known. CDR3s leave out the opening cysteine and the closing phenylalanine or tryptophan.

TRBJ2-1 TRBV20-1 SARGLAGGPVNEQF
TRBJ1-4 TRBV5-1 ASSGGRTAGANEKLF
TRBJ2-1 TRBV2 ASSADTPEQF
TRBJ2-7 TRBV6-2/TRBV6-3 AGSQAGGMVYEQY
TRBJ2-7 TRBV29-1 SFLGDTGEQY
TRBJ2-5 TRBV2 ASTGQVQETQY
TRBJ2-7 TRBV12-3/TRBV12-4 ASSVAGGTSEQY
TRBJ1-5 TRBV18 ASSPGLAGTGGNQPQH
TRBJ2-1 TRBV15 ATSRDGPGQYNEQF
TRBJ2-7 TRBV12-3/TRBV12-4 ASTLKIQYEQY
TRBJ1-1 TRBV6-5 ASSLLGVTEAF
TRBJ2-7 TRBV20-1 SARSGTSAYEQY
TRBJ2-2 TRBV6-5 ASSYSGSGAYYNTGELF
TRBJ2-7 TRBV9 ASSSSGAYEQY
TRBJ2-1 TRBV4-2 ASSRFLGGTSSYNEQF
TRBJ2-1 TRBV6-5 ATGWTGGRPYNEQF
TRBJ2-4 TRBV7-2 ASSPGGYLAKNIQY
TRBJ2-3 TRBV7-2 ASSLSSLAGVPDTQY
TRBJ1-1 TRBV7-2 ASSLAADPRRTEAF
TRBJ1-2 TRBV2 ASNDDDNYGYT
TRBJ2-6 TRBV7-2 ASSSPGRSSGANVLT
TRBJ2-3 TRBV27 ASSWGQTADTQY
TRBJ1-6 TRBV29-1 SVRTEPNSPLH
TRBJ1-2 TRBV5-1 ASSRTVFYGYT
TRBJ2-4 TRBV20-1 SAIGYSGGKNIQY
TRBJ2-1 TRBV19 ASRSARERSTTSSYNEQF
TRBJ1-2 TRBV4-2 ASSQAGGSGYGYT
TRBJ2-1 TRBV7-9 ASSLPMLGAEEQF
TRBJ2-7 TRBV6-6 ASSYSKQGGAYEQY
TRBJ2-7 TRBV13 ASSLAPKTGSEQY
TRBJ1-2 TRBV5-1 ASSLAGEGFYGYT
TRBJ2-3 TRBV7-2 ASSLLRGSTDTQY
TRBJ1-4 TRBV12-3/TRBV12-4 ASSRRFNEKLF
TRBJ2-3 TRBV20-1 SASSPWASGTDTQY
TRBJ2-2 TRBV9 ASSVGTSGRAGELF
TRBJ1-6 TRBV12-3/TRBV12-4 ASRPGLDNSPLH
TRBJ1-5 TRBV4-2 ASSQDPGNQPQH
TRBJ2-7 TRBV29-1 SVLTGGKYEQY
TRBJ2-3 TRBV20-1 SAIRGRSNLLTQY
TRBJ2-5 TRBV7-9 ASSLRPYQETQY
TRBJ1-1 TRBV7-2 ASSARGSTEAF